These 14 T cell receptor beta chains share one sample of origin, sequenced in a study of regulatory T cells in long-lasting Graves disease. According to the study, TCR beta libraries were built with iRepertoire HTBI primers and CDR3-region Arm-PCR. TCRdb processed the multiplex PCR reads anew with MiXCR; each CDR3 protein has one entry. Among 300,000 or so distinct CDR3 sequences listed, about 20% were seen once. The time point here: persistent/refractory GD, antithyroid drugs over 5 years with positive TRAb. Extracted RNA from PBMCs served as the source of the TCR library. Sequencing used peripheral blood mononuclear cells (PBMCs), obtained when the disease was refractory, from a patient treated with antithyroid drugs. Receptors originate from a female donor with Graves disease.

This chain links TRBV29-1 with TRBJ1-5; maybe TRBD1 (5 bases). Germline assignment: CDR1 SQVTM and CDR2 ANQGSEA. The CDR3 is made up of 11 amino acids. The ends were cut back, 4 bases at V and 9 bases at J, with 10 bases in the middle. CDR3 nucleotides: TGCAGCGTTGGGGGGGACCGGCCCCAGCATTTT. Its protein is CSVGGDRPQHF.

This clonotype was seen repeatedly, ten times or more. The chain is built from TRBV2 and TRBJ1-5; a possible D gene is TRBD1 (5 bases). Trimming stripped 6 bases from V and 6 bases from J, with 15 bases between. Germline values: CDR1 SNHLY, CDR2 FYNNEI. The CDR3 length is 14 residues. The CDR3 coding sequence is TGTGCCAGCAGGGGGGGGACGGCGGGTCAGCCCCAGCATTTT. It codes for CASRGGTAGQPQHF.

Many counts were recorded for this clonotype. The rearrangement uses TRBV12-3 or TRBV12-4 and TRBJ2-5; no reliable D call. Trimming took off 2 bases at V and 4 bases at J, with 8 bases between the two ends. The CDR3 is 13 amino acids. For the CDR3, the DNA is TGTGCCAGCAGTTTAAGATCCCGAGAGACCCAGTACTTC. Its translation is CASSLRSRETQYF.

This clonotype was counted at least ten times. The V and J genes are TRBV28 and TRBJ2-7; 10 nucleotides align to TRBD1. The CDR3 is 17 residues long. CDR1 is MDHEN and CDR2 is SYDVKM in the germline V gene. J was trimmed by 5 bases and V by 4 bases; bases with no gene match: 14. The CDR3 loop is CASSSSPGQGTLHEQYF. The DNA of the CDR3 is TGTGCCAGCAGTTCATCACCGGGACAGGGGACCCTCCACGAGCAGTACTTC. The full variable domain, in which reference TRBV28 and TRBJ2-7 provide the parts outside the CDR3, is DVKVTQSSRYLVKRTGEKVFLECVQDMDHENMFWYRQDPGLGLRLIYFSYDVKMKEKGDIPEGYSVSREKKERFSLILESASTNQTSMYLCASSSSPGQGTLHEQYFGPGTRLTVT.

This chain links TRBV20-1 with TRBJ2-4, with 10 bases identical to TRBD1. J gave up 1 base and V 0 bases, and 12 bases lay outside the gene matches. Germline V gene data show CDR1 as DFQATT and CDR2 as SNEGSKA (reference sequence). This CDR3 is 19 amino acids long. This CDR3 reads CSARDRGTGVNLAKNIQYF. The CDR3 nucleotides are TGCAGTGCTAGAGATCGGGGGACAGGGGTGAACCTCGCCAAAAACATTCAGTACTTC.

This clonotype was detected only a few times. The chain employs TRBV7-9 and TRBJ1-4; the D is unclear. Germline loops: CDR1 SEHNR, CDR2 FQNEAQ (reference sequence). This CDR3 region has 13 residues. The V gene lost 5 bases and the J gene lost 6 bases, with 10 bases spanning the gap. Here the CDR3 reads CASSLQPYEKLFF. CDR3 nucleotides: TGTGCCAGCAGCCTTCAGCCGTATGAAAAACTGTTTTTT.

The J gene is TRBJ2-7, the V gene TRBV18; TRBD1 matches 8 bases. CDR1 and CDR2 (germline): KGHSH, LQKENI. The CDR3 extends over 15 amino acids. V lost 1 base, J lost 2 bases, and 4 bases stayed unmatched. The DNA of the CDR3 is TGTGCCAGCTCACCACTTGACAGGGGCCCCTACGAGCAGTACTTC. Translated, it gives CASSPLDRGPYEQYF.

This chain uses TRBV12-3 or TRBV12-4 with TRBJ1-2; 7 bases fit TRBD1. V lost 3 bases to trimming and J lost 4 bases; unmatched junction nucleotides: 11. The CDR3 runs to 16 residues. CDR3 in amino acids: CASSLGGQVGVYGYTF. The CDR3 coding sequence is TGTGCCAGCAGTTTGGGCGGACAGGTTGGGGTCTATGGCTACACCTTC.

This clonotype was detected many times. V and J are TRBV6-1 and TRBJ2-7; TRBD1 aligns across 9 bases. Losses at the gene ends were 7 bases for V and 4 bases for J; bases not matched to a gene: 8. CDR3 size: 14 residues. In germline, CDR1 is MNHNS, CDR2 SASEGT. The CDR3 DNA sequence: TGTGCCAGCACCCTGGGACAGGGCAGTTACGAGCAGTACTTC. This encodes CASTLGQGSYEQYF.

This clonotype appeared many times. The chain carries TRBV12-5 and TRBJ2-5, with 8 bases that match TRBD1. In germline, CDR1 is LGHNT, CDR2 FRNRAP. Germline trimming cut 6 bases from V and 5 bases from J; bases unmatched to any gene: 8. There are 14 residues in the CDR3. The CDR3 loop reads CASGGGQVGETQYF. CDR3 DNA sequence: TGTGCTAGTGGCGGGGGACAGGTGGGGGAGACCCAGTACTTC.

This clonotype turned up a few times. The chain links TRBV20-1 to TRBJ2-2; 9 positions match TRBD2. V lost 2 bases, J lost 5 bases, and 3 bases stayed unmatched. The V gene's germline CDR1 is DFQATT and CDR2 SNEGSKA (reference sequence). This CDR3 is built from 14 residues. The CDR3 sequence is CSARLAGRTGELFF. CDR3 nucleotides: TGCAGTGCTAGACTAGCGGGGAGGACCGGGGAGCTGTTTTTT.

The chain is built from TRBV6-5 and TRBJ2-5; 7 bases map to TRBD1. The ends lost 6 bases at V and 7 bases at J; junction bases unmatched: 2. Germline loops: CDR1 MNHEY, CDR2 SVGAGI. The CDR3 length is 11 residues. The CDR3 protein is CASRYRGTQYF. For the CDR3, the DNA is TGTGCCAGCAGATACAGGGGGACCCAGTACTTC.

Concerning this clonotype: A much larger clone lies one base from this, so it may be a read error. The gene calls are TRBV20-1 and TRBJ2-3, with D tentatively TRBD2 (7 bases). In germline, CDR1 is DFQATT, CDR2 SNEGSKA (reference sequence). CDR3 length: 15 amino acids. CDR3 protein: CSGRGGVAAGDTQYF. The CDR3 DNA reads TGCAGTGGTAGAGGGGGTGTCGCAGCGGGGGATACGCAGTATTTT.

In nucleotides, the CDR3 is TGTGCCAGCAGTGGGGTTAGGATCACAGATACGCAGTATTTT. Its translation is CASSGVRITDTQYF. The chain has TRBV2 and TRBJ2-3; no clear D gene. Trimming pared 4 bases from V and 2 bases from J, leaving 10 bases between. The germline CDR1 and CDR2 sequences are SNHLY and FYNNEI. CDR3 length: 14 amino acids.